Shown below are 29 T cell receptor beta chains from a single sample sequenced in a study of shared clonotypes between healthy human individuals. Profiled with immunoSEQ multiplex PCR; TCRdb holds only in-frame clones, not every one. Found here are 2,500,000 or so clones, roughly 93% of them singletons; the top ten hold roughly 0.39%. Sequenced material: naive CD4+ T cells from PBMCs. The subset: CD45RA+ positively selected. The receptors here all came from a young man in good health. Some clones in this sample may be carry-over from other donors' samples.

The V call is TRBV18, the J call TRBJ2-3; the D gene is possibly TRBD2 (6 bases). The CDR3 length is 15 residues. V was trimmed by 6 bases and J by 5 bases, leaving 18 bases between them. CDR1 is KGHSH and CDR2 is LQKENI in the germline V gene. CDR3 loop: CASSKGLPPLDTQYF. DNA for the CDR3: TGTGCCAGCTCCAAGGGACTTCCGCCATTAGATACGCAGTATTTT.

A single count supports this clone. V is TRBV9 and J is TRBJ2-5; 8 bases map to TRBD2. This CDR3 has 15 residues. Germline values: CDR1 SGDLS, CDR2 YYNGEE. The junction had 10 bases not matched to a gene; V was cut back by 4 bases and J by 5 bases. The CDR3 reads CASSIAGSERETQYF. In DNA, the CDR3 is TGTGCCAGCAGCATAGCGGGATCGGAGAGGGAGACCCAGTACTTC.

About this clone itself: The same CDR3 also results from other DNA sequences found in this sample. The chain carries TRBV5-1 and TRBJ2-1; 11 nucleotides align to TRBD2. CDR1 SGHRS and CDR2 YFSETQ come from the germline V gene. After removal of 4 bases from V and 3 bases from J, the junction contained 3 bases not matched to a gene. The CDR3 consists of 15 residues. The DNA for the CDR3 is TGCGCCAGCAGCGCGGGGACTAGCGGCTACAATGAGCAGTTCTTC. It codes for CASSAGTSGYNEQFF.

This chain uses TRBV28 with TRBJ1-2; D may be TRBD1 (5 bases). V was shortened by 1 base and J by 3 bases, with 9 bases between the two germline ends. The CDR3 extends over 14 amino acids. Germline-derived CDR1 and CDR2 are MDHEN and SYDVKM. CDR3 protein: CASSLFIGDYGYTF. The CDR3 bases are TGTGCCAGCAGTTTATTCATAGGGGACTATGGCTACACCTTC.

The J gene is TRBJ2-3, the V gene TRBV5-1; D not resolved. V was trimmed by 0 bases and J by 4 bases, leaving 15 bases between them. The CDR3 is 16 amino acids. Germline V lookup: CDR1 SGHRS, CDR2 YFSETQ. The CDR3 nucleotides are TGCGCCAGCAGCTTGGTCCAGTATCATCTTTCAGATACGCAGTATTTT. Translated: CASSLVQYHLSDTQYF.

V usage is TRBV14 and J usage is TRBJ2-2; TRBD2 matches at 7 bases. The length of the CDR3 is 17 residues. The ends lost 0 bases at V and 0 bases at J; junction bases unmatched: 4. From germline, CDR1 is SGHDN and CDR2 FVKESK. The CDR3 protein is CASSQDSLAANTGELFF. The CDR3 DNA sequence: TGTGCCAGCAGCCAAGATTCCCTAGCGGCGAACACCGGGGAGCTGTTTTTT.

The V call is TRBV5-1, the J call TRBJ2-7, with D hard to call. Trimming took 4 bases from V and 6 from J, leaving 14 bases between them. CDR3 length: 13 amino acids. Germline CDR1 and CDR2: SGHRS and YFSETQ. CDR3 nucleotide sequence: TGCGCCAGCAGCGAACCTGCTAAGGGCGAGCAGTACTTC. Residues: CASSEPAKGEQYF.

Here the CDR3 reads CASSQGGTNEKLFF. For the CDR3, the DNA is TGTGCCAGCAGTCAAGGAGGAACTAATGAAAAACTGTTTTTT. V usage is TRBV6-5 and J usage is TRBJ1-4; D is uncertain. This CDR3 comprises 14 residues. Trimming cost V 5 bases and J 1 base, with 8 bases left between them. Germline lookup yields CDR1 MNHEY and CDR2 SVGAGI.

The rearrangement links TRBV9 to TRBJ2-1; D is ambiguous. This CDR3 has 18 residues. The germline V gene encodes CDR1 SGDLS and CDR2 YYNGEE. V shed 0 bases and J shed 1 base, with 17 bases lying between them. DNA for the CDR3: TGTGCCAGCAGCGTAGACCCCCCTAACCCTTATTCCTACAATGAGCAGTTCTTC. Its translation: CASSVDPPNPYSYNEQFF.

The chain joins TRBV5-3 to TRBJ1-1; TRBD1 aligns across 9 bases. TRBV5-3 is marked as an open reading frame, function uncertain. CDR3 length: 13 residues. J gave up 4 bases and V 4 bases, and 2 bases lay outside the gene matches. CDR3: CARSGGQGTEAFF. DNA for the CDR3: TGTGCCAGAAGCGGGGGACAGGGCACTGAAGCTTTCTTT.

The rearrangement uses TRBV9 and TRBJ1-5; 7 nucleotides agree with TRBD1. The CDR3 is made up of 17 amino acids. Germline V lookup: CDR1 SGDLS, CDR2 YYNGEE. The junction had 13 bases not matched to a gene; V was cut back by 7 bases and J by 0 bases. In DNA form, the CDR3 reads TGTGCCAGCGGCCCAACCGGGACAGTCCTTAGCAATCAGCCCCAGCATTTT. Protein product: CASGPTGTVLSNQPQHF.

The chain joins TRBV29-1 to TRBJ2-5; D is perhaps TRBD1 (6 bases). Per the germline V gene, CDR1 is SQVTM and CDR2 is ANQGSEA. The CDR3 is 12 amino acids. The V and J ends lost 7 bases and 1 base respectively, with 10 bases between them. The CDR3 nucleotides read TGCAGCGCGAACAGGGCCCAAGAGACCCAGTACTTC. Encoded protein: CSANRAQETQYF.

In nucleotides, the CDR3 is TGCGCCAGCAGCTTGTTAGCACAGGGACTTAGCACAGATACGCAGTATTTT. Translated: CASSLLAQGLSTDTQYF. The chain joins TRBV5-1 to TRBJ2-3; D is possibly TRBD1 or TRBD2 (6 bases each). The CDR3 loop spans 17 amino acids. Germline CDR1 reads SGHRS; CDR2 reads YFSETQ. Trimming stripped 1 base from V and 0 bases from J, with 15 bases between.

The chain has TRBV11-3 and TRBJ1-6; D is uncertain. Trimming cost V 1 base and J 9 bases, with 7 bases left between them. The CDR3 extends over 13 amino acids. CDR1 is SGHNT and CDR2 is YENEEA in the germline V gene. CDR3 DNA: TGTGCCAGCAGCTTAGTATCAGGTTCACCCCTCCACTTT. It is translated as CASSLVSGSPLHF.

The CDR3, as DNA: TGTGCCAGCAGTTTATTAGGGCACACCGGGGAGCTGTTTTTT. This gives the protein CASSLLGHTGELFF. This chain links TRBV27 with TRBJ2-2, with unresolved D. Germline values: CDR1 MNHEY, CDR2 SMNVEV (reference sequence). This CDR3 comprises 14 residues. V lost 1 base and J lost 3, with 6 bases in between.

This clone was found a few times. The chain couples TRBV6-4 to TRBJ2-3; 9 bases align to TRBD2. The CDR3 sequence is 14 residues long. CDR1 is MRHNA, CDR2 SNTAGT, per germline. V was clipped by 6 bases and J by 4 bases; unmatched bases: 5. The CDR3 nucleotides read TGTGCCAGCAGATTAGCGGGAGAGTCAGATACGCAGTATTTT. Protein product: CASRLAGESDTQYF.

V usage is TRBV4-1 and J usage is TRBJ1-2; tentative D call: TRBD1 (6 bases). The CDR3 is 14 amino acids. Deletions cut 3 bases from V and 4 bases from J, with 12 bases between. Germline V gene lookup returns CDR1 MGHRA and CDR2 YSYEKL. Here the CDR3 reads CASSQIIQGYGYTF. The CDR3 DNA reads as TGCGCCAGCAGCCAGATAATACAGGGCTATGGCTACACCTTC.

Regarding this clone: The sample has other DNA sequences that encode this CDR3 too. This sequence joins TRBV5-4 and TRBJ1-5; D is undetermined. V was shortened by 0 bases and J by 6 bases, with 4 bases between the two germline ends. CDR1 and CDR2 from the germline V gene are SGHNT and YYREEE (reference sequence). CDR3 length: 12 residues. The chain's CDR3 is CASSLDSQPQHF. CDR3 sequence (DNA): TGTGCCAGCAGCTTGGATAGTCAGCCCCAGCATTTT.

The V call is TRBV11-2, the J call TRBJ1-1; TRBD1 might be the D (6 bases). Between the trimmed V and J ends, which lost 5 bases and 5 bases, there was a span of 12 bases. The CDR3 runs 13 residues. Germline CDR1 and CDR2: SGHAT and FQNNGV. The CDR3 sequence is CASSQTGSTEAFF. The CDR3 nucleotides read TGTGCCAGCAGCCAAACAGGGTCTACTGAAGCTTTCTTT.

This chain uses TRBV14 with TRBJ2-1; D unresolved. The germline V and J ends were trimmed by 3 bases and 5 bases, with 14 bases remaining between them. The CDR3 extends over 15 amino acids. Looked up from germline, CDR1 is SGHDN and CDR2 is FVKESK. The CDR3: CASSQSSAVDNEQFF. The CDR3 coding sequence is TGTGCCAGCAGCCAGTCCTCCGCGGTCGACAATGAGCAGTTCTTC.

The chain combines TRBV28 with TRBJ2-2, with D perhaps matching TRBD2 (6 bases). The CDR3 length is 15 residues. The germline V gene encodes CDR1 MDHEN and CDR2 SYDVKM. The ends were cut back, 8 bases at V and 5 bases at J, with 18 bases in the middle. CDR3 sequence reads: CASGPIGLSTGELFF. The CDR3 region has the DNA TGTGCCAGCGGCCCAATCGGACTATCAACCGGGGAGCTGTTTTTT.

This clone was counted a single time. This chain uses TRBV18 with TRBJ2-3, with no clear D. The CDR3 length is 15 residues. Trimming pared 3 bases from V and 3 bases from J, leaving 13 bases between. CDR1 and CDR2 from the germline V gene are KGHSH and LQKENI. In DNA form, the CDR3 reads TGTGCCAGCTCACCTCGGACCGATGGGACAGATACGCAGTATTTT. Its translation: CASSPRTDGTDTQYF. Complete variable domain (other parts from reference TRBV18 and TRBJ2-3): NAGVMQNPRHLVRRRGQEARLRCSPMKGHSHVYWYRQLPEEGLKFMVYLQKENIIDESGMPKERFSAEFPKEGPSILRIQQVVRGDSAAYFCASSPRTDGTDTQYFGPGTRLTVL.

Worth noting for this clone: Within the sample, other DNA sequences also encode this same CDR3. The chain has TRBV28 and TRBJ1-1, with D possibly matching TRBD1 (6 bases). Trimming pared 7 bases from V and 4 bases from J, leaving 13 bases between. Germline loops: CDR1 MDHEN, CDR2 SYDVKM. The CDR3 contains 13 residues. This chain's CDR3 is CASIRGGGTEAFF. DNA for the CDR3: TGTGCCAGCATCAGGGGCGGGGGCACTGAAGCTTTCTTT.

This chain joins TRBV21-1 and TRBJ2-2; no DNA check was done on the table's D call, TRBD2. TRBV21-1 is noted as a pseudogene. This CDR3 spans 17 amino acids. Here the CDR3 DNA reads TGTGCCAGCAGCAAAGATTCGAGGGTGTCGGACACCGGGGAGCTGTTTTTT. Encoded protein: CASSKDSRVSDTGELFF.

The chain has TRBV7-2 and TRBJ2-7; perhaps TRBD1 as D (5 bases). The germline V gene encodes CDR1 SGHTA and CDR2 FQGNSA. The CDR3 extends over 15 amino acids. Trimming shortened V by 1 base and J by 6 bases, and 16 bases separated the two germline ends. CDR3 region: CASSLEQGHFGEQYF. DNA for the CDR3: TGTGCCAGCAGCTTAGAGCAGGGCCACTTTGGCGAGCAGTACTTC.

The gene calls are TRBV2 and TRBJ2-1; TRBD2 matches 7 bases. CDR3 length equals 15 residues. The germline V gene has CDR1 SNHLY and CDR2 FYNNEI. The V segment lost 7 bases and the J segment 4 bases; nucleotides outside the gene matches: 10. DNA for the CDR3: TGTGCCAGCACCAGAGAGGGACTACTTTACAATGAGCAGTTCTTC. Translated, it gives CASTREGLLYNEQFF.

The chain is built from TRBV5-1 and TRBJ2-5; 7 nucleotides match TRBD2. CDR3 length: 15 amino acids. The J segment lost 5 bases and the V segment lost 1 base, leaving 8 bases of the junction unmatched. CDR1 and CDR2 (germline): SGHRS, YFSETQ. As DNA, the CDR3 is TGCGCCAGCAGCTTGAAGGGAGGGCCATGGGAGACCCAGTACTTC. Protein sequence: CASSLKGGPWETQYF.

The V gene is TRBV6-1, the J gene TRBJ1-1; 7 bases are shared with TRBD1. CDR1 is MNHNS, CDR2 SASEGT, per germline. With 7 bases clipped from V and 3 bases from J, the junction kept 11 bases outside the gene matches. This CDR3 has 15 amino acids. CDR3 residues: CASTSQKTGDTEAFF. CDR3 in DNA: TGTGCCAGCACCTCCCAGAAAACAGGGGACACTGAAGCTTTCTTT.

The rearrangement links TRBV5-4 to TRBJ1-1; 8 bases match TRBD1. This CDR3 has 15 residues. Trimming took 1 base from V and 1 from J; bases not matched to a gene: 3. CDR1 SGHNT and CDR2 YYREEE come from the germline V gene (reference sequence). In DNA, the CDR3 is TGTGCCAGCAGCTTGACCGGACAGGGGAACACTGAAGCTTTCTTT. This codes for CASSLTGQGNTEAFF. The full variable domain, completed using reference TRBV5-4 and TRBJ1-1, is ETGVTQSPTHLIKTRGQQVTLRCSSQSGHNTVSWYQQALGQGPQFIFQYYREEENGRGNFPPRFSGLQFPNYSSELNVNALELDDSALYLCASSLTGQGNTEAFFGQGTRLTVV.